This is a list of T cell receptor beta chains from one sample in a study of blood T cell repertoires in COVID-19. Profiling relied on immunoSEQ multiplex PCR, and the TCRdb table lists in-frame clones only, not all of them. The table includes about 170,000 clones, 85% to 90% detected once. The sample taken for sequencing was peripheral blood. These receptors all stem from a woman of 80 years or more with COVID-19, enrolled during active disease. Each CDR3 is given with its conserved first and last residue. Each record gives: V gene, J gene, CDR3 protein.

>TRBV7-3|TRBJ2-1
CASSPRRADNEQFF
>TRBV5-1|TRBJ1-3
CASGRGQGDSSGNTIYF
>TRBV25-1|TRBJ1-1
CASRQTGFNTEAFF
>TRBV18|TRBJ1-4
CASSPAGATNEKLFF
>TRBV6-2/TRBV6-3|TRBJ1-5
CASSWDTNQPQHF
>TRBV7-9|TRBJ1-5
CASSSGQGASNQPQHF
>TRBV5-6|TRBJ2-7
CASSIRGREQYF
>TRBV4-3|TRBJ1-2
CASSQEWGGYGYTF
>TRBV6-5|TRBJ1-2
CASSSDGGPYGYTF
>TRBV21-1|TRBJ1-4
CASSKEPHRATNEKLFF
>TRBV7-2|TRBJ2-2
CASSLQGANTGELFF
>TRBV20-1|TRBJ1-1
CSAPADIEAFF
>TRBV28|TRBJ1-3
CASSSYSGNTIYF
>TRBV15|TRBJ2-7
CATSRGLDFYEQYF
>TRBV5-5|TRBJ1-2
CASSLATGGSYGYTF
>TRBV18|TRBJ1-2
CASSPREANYGYTF
>TRBV7-2|TRBJ1-4
CASSLAPSRGGGEKLFF
>TRBV6-5|TRBJ2-5
CASSSPEGTGPGAVYF
>TRBV10-3|TRBJ1-1
CAISEFTANTEAFF
>TRBV11-1|TRBJ2-5
CASSFFTAQETQYF
>TRBV21-1|TRBJ1-2
CASSNLRGLQNLYGYTF
>TRBV27|TRBJ2-5
CASSFIQETQYF
>TRBV15|TRBJ1-3
CATSRDFLRGNTIYF
>TRBV6-5|TRBJ1-1
CASKTQGAPAEAFF